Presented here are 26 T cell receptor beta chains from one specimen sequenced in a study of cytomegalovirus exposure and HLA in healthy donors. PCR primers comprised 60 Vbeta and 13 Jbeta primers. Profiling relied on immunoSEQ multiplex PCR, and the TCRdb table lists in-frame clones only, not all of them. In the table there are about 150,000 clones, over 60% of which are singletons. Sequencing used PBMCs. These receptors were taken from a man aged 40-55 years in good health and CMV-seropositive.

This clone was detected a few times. CDR3 protein: CAISESGLGRGERDTQYF. CDR3 coding DNA: TGTGCCATCAGTGAGTCGGGGCTCGGCAGGGGGGAGAGAGATACGCAGTATTTT. The chain combines TRBV10-3 with TRBJ2-3; a possible D gene is TRBD1 (7 bases). Per germline, CDR1 ENHRY and CDR2 SYGVKD. Trimming pared 0 bases from V and 5 bases from J, leaving 21 bases between. This CDR3 spans 18 amino acids.

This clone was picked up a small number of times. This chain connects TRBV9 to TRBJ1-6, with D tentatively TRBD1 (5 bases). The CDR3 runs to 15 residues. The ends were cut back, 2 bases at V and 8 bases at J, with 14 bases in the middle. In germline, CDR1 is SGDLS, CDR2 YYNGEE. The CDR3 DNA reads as TGTGCCAGCAGCGTTTCGATAGGGGAAGATTCACCCCTCCACTTT. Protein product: CASSVSIGEDSPLHF.

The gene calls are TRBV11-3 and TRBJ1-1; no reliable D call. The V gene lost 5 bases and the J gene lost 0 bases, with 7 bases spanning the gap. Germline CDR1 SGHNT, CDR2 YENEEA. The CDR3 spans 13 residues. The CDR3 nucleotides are TGTGCCAGCAGCCAGGAAATGAACACTGAAGCTTTCTTT. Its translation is CASSQEMNTEAFF.

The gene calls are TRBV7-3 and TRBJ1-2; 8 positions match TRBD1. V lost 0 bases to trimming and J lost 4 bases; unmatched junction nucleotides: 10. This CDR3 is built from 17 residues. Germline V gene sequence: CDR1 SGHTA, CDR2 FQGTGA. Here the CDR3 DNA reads TGTGCCAGCAGCTTAACCGGACAGGGCCCACCCCCCTATGGCTACACCTTC. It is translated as CASSLTGQGPPPYGYTF.

The CDR3 coding sequence is TGTGCCAGCAGGCAGGGGGGGACTAGCGGAAACACCGGGGAGCTGTTTTTT. Translating it yields CASRQGGTSGNTGELFF. The chain links TRBV7-2 to TRBJ2-2; 11 positions match TRBD2. The CDR3 is 17 residues long. V was pared by 6 bases and J by 2 bases, with 8 bases of the junction left unmatched. Germline values: CDR1 SGHTA, CDR2 FQGNSA.

CDR3 in amino acids: CASNRDRDLPNYGYTF. For the CDR3, the DNA is TGTGCCAGCAACCGGGACAGGGACCTACCCAACTATGGCTACACCTTC. This chain connects TRBV19 to TRBJ1-2; TRBD1 matches at 9 bases. Germline CDR1 is LNHDA and CDR2 is SQIVND (reference sequence). CDR3 length: 16 residues. Losses at the gene ends were 9 bases for V and 2 bases for J; bases not matched to a gene: 13.

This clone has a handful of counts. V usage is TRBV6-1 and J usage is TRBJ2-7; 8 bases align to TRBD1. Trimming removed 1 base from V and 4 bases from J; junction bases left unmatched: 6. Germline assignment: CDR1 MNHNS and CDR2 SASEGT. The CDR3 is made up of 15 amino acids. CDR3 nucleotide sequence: TGTGCCAGCAGTGAAGAAAGGACAGGGAGTTACGAGCAGTACTTC. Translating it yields CASSEERTGSYEQYF.

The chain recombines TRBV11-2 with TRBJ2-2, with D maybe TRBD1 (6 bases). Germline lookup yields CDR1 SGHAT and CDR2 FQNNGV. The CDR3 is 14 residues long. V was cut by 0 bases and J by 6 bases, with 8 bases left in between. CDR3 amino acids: CASSLEGAAGELFF. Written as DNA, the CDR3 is TGTGCCAGCAGCTTAGAGGGGGCGGCCGGGGAGCTGTTTTTT.

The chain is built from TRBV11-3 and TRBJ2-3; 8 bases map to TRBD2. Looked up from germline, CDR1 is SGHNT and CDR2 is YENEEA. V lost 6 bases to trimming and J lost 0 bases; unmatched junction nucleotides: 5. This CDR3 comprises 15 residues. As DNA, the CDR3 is TGTGCCAGCAGTTTTAGCGGGGCTAGCACAGATACGCAGTATTTT. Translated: CASSFSGASTDTQYF.

CDR3 DNA: TGTGCCAGCAGCCTGGACTCCCGTGGCCCAGAGACCCAGTACTTC. Translated, it gives CASSLDSRGPETQYF. This rearrangement joins TRBV7-6 to TRBJ2-5; possibly TRBD2 for D (5 bases). CDR1 is SGHVS and CDR2 is FNYEAQ in the germline V gene. This CDR3 contains 15 residues. The germline V and J ends were trimmed by 5 bases and 4 bases, with 17 bases remaining between them.

In DNA, the CDR3 is TGTGCCAGCAGTGAAATGGACTACCCAAATACGCAGTATTTT. As protein: CASSEMDYPNTQYF. This sequence joins TRBV2 and TRBJ2-3, with a tentative D call TRBD2 (6 bases). Germline CDR1 SNHLY, CDR2 FYNNEI. The CDR3 runs to 14 residues. V lost 2 bases, J lost 7 bases, and 13 bases lay in between.

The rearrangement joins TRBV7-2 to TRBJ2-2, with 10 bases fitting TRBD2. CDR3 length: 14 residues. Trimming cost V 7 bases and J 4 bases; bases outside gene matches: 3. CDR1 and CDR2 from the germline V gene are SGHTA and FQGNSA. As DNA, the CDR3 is TGTGCCAGCACTAGCGGGAGAGGCACCGGGGAGCTGTTTTTT. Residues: CASTSGRGTGELFF.

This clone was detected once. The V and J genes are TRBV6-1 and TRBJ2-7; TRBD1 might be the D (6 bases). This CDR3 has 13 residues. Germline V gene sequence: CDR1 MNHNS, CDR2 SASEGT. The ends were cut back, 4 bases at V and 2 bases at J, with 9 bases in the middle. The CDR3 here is CASSVTGAYEQYF. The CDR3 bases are TGTGCCAGCAGTGTGACAGGAGCCTACGAGCAGTACTTC.

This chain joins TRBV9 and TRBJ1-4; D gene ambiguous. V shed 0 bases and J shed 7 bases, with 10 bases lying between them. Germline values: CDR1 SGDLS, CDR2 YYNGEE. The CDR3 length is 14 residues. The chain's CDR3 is CASSVGGVSEKLFF. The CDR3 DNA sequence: TGTGCCAGCAGCGTAGGTGGTGTGAGTGAAAAACTGTTTTTT.

Written as DNA, the CDR3 is TGTGCCAGCAGCTTGGAAGCTGCGGGGGGGGAGAAAGCTTTCTTT. Translated, it gives CASSLEAAGGEKAFF. The V gene is TRBV5-8, the J gene TRBJ1-1, with D perhaps TRBD1 (5 bases). The CDR3 has 15 amino acids. The ends were cut back, 0 bases at V and 9 bases at J, with 18 bases in the middle. Looked up from germline, CDR1 is SGHTS and CDR2 is YDEGEE.

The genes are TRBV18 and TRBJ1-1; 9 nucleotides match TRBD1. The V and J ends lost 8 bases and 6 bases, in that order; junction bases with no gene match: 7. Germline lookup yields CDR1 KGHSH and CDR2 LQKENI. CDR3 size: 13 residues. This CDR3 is CASIGQGFSEAFF. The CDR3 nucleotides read TGTGCCAGCATTGGACAGGGGTTTTCTGAAGCTTTCTTT.

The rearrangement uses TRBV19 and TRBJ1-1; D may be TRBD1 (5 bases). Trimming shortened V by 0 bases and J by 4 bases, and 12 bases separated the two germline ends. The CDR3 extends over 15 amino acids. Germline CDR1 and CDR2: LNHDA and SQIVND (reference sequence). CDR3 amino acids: CASSIEGRVGTEAFF. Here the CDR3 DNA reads TGTGCCAGTAGTATAGAGGGCAGGGTGGGCACTGAAGCTTTCTTT. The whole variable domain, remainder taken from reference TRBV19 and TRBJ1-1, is DGGITQSPKYLFRKEGQNVTLSCEQNLNHDAMYWYRQDPGQGLRLIYYSQIVNDFQKGDIAEGYSVSREKKESFPLTVTSAQKNPTAFYLCASSIEGRVGTEAFFGQGTRLTVV.

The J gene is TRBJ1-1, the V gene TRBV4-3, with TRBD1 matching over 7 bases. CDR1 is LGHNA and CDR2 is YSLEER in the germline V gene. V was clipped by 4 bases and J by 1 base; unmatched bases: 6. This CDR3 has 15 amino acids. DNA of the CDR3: TGCGCCAGCAGCCTCCGGACAGGAGGGAACACTGAAGCTTTCTTT. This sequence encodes CASSLRTGGNTEAFF.

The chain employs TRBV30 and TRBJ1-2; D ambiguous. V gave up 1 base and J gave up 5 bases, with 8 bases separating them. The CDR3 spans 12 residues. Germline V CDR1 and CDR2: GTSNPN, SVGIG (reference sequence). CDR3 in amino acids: CAWSAIDYGYTF. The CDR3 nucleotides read TGTGCCTGGAGTGCAATAGATTATGGCTACACCTTC.

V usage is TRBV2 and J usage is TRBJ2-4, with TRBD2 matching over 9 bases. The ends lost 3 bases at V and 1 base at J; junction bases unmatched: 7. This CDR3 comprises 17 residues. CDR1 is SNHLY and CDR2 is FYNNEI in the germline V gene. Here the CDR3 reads CASSEEAGGRAKNIQYF. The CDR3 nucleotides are TGTGCCAGCAGTGAGGAAGCGGGAGGTAGGGCCAAAAACATTCAGTACTTC.

The CDR3 DNA is TGCGCCAGCAGCTTGGGTGCAGGTAGGACCTACAATGAGCAGTTCTTC. It translates to CASSLGAGRTYNEQFF. This rearrangement joins TRBV5-1 to TRBJ2-1; no reliable D call. In germline, CDR1 is SGHRS, CDR2 YFSETQ. The CDR3 runs 16 residues. V was trimmed by 0 bases and J by 2 bases, leaving 12 bases between them. Variable domain in full (rest from reference TRBV5-1 and TRBJ2-1): KAGVTQTPRYLIKTRGQQVTLSCSPISGHRSVSWYQQTPGQGLQFLFEYFSETQRNKGNFPGRFSGRQFSNSRSEMNVSTLELGDSALYLCASSLGAGRTYNEQFFGPGTRLTVL.

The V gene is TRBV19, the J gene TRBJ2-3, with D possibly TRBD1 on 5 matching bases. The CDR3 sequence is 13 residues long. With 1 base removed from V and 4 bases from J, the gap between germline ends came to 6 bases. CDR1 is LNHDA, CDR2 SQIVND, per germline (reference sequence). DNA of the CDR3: TGTGCCAGTAGTATAGCCAGGGCAGATACGCAGTATTTT. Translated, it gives CASSIARADTQYF.

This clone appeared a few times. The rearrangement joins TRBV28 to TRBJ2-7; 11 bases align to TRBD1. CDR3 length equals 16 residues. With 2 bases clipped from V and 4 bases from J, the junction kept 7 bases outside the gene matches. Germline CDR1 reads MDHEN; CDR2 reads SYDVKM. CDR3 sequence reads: CASSLGGQGVSYEQYF. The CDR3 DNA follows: TGTGCCAGCAGTTTAGGGGGACAGGGGGTATCGTACGAGCAGTACTTC.

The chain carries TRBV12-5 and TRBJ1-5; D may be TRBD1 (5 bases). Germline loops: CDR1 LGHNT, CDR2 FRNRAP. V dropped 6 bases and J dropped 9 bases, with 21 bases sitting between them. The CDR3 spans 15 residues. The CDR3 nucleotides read TGTGCTAGTGGGCCGGACGCAATAGTAAGGGGGCCCCAGCATTTT. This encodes CASGPDAIVRGPQHF.

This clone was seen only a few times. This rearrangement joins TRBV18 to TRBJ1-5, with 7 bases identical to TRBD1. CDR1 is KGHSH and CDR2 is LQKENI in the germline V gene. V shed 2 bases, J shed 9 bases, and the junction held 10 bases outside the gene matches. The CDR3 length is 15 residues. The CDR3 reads CASSPGTVDTMPQHF. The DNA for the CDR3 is TGTGCCAGCTCACCAGGGACAGTAGATACAATGCCCCAGCATTTT.

CDR3 loop: CASSLEQGSYEQYF. The CDR3, as DNA: TGTGCCAGCAGCTTAGAACAGGGTTCCTACGAGCAGTACTTC. The rearrangement uses TRBV11-2 and TRBJ2-7, with a tentative D call TRBD1 (6 bases). The CDR3 consists of 14 residues. Trimming stripped 0 bases from V and 1 base from J, with 7 bases between. Germline loops: CDR1 SGHAT, CDR2 FQNNGV.